This T cell receptor (beta chain) was identified during a study of beta chain features in type 1 diabetes. General study findings and limits: The question of HLA type influencing TCRB rearrangement was one that remained unresolved here. For Type 1 diabetes patients, all four CD4+ subsets carried TCRB CDR3s that were moderately but significantly shorter. Fewer junction insertions and more nucleotide deletions appeared in type 1 diabetes patients.

With respect to this clone: What it binds is unknown.

Sequencing targeted expressed TCRB transcripts, as all isolated RNA had been reverse transcribed. Only in-frame clones appear in the TCRdb table, and some are missing; sequencing was by immunoSEQ multiplex PCR. The sample holds some 120,000 clones, approximately 15% seen once. V trimming: 0 bases; J trimming: 2 bases; junction bases outside the gene matches: 7. Per the germline V gene, CDR1 is GTSNPN and CDR2 is SVGIG (reference sequence). The CDR3 consists of 16 residues. The receptor was derived from a man younger than 30 with type 1 diabetes. This rearrangement joins TRBV30 to TRBJ2-5; 9 bases match TRBD2. Material for sequencing was central memory CD4+ T cells from blood. CDR3 amino acids: CAWSVSGRTKQETQYF. CDR3 sequence (DNA): TGTGCCTGGAGTGTAAGCGGGAGGACGAAACAAGAGACCCAGTACTTC.